Presented here are 3 T cell receptor beta chains from one specimen sequenced in a study of response to subunit inactivated influenza vaccine. TCRdb recomputed calls from the RT-PCR reads with MiXCR, one row per CDR3 protein. The table lists 600,000 to 850,000 distinct CDR3 sequences, around 15% of them singletons. The sequenced sample was PBMCs from blood, obtained about 14 days before vaccination. All receptors come from a man aged 50 to 59 who received an inactivated influenza vaccine.

A few counts support this clonotype. V gene TRBV7-9 combines with J gene TRBJ1-1; no definite D call. Germline CDR1 and CDR2: SEHNR and FQNEAQ (reference sequence). CDR3 size: 14 residues. V gave up 1 base and J gave up 4 bases, with 10 bases separating them. Here the CDR3 reads CASSLGGVTTEAFF. In DNA, the CDR3 is TGTGCCAGCAGCTTAGGTGGGGTTACCACTGAAGCTTTCTTT.

V usage is TRBV24-1 and J usage is TRBJ2-3; D gene uncertain. CDR1 KGHDR and CDR2 SFDVKD come from the germline V gene. The CDR3 runs to 11 residues. V was pared by 6 bases and J by 5 bases, with 5 bases between. CDR3 residues: CATSLLDTQYF. The DNA of the CDR3 is TGTGCCACCAGTCTCTTAGATACGCAGTATTTT.

This clonotype was found a few times. The V gene is TRBV29-1, the J gene TRBJ2-3; no firm D call. Germline V gene data show CDR1 as SQVTM and CDR2 as ANQGSEA. The CDR3 is 12 amino acids. Trimming took 7 bases from V and 3 from J, leaving 11 bases between them. The CDR3 DNA sequence: TGCAGCGCCCAACTGACGACAGATACGCAGTATTTT. Its protein product is CSAQLTTDTQYF.